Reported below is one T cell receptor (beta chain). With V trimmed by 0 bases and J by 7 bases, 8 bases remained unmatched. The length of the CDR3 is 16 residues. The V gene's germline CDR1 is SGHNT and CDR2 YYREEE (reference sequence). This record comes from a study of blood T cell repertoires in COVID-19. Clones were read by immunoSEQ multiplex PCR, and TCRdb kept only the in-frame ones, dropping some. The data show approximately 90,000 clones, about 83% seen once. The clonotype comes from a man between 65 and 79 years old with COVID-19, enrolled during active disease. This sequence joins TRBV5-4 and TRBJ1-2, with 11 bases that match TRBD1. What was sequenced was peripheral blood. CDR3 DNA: TGTGCCAGCAGCTTGGCCGGGACAGGGGGATTGGGTGGCTACACCTTC. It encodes CASSLAGTGGLGGYTF.